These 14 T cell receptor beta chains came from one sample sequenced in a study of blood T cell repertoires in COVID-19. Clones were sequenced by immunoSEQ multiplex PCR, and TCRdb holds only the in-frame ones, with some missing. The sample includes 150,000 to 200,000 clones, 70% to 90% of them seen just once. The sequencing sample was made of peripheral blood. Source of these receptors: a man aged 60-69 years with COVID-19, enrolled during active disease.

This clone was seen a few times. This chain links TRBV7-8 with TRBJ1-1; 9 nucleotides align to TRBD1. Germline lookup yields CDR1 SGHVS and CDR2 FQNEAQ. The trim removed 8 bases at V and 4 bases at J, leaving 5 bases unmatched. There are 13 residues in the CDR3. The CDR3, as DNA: TGTGCCAGCCTCACGACAGGGGGCACTGAAGCTTTCTTT. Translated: CASLTTGGTEAFF.

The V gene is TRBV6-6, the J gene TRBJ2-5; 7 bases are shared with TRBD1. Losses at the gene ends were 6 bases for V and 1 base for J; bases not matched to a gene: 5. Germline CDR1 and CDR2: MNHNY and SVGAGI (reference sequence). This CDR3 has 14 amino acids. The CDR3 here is CASSSGQFQETQYF. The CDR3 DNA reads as TGTGCCAGCAGCTCGGGACAGTTCCAAGAGACCCAGTACTTC.

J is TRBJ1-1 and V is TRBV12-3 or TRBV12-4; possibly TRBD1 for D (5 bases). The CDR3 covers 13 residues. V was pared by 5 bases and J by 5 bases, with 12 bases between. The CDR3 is CASSLQRQTEAFF. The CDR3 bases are TGTGCCAGCAGTCTTCAGCGACAGACTGAAGCTTTCTTT.

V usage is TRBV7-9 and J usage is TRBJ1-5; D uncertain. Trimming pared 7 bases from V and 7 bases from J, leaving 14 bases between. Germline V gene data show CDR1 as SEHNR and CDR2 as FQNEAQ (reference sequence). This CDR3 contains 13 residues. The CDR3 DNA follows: TGTGCCAGCACCCCTGGCAGCGAACAGCCCCAGCATTTT. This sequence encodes CASTPGSEQPQHF.

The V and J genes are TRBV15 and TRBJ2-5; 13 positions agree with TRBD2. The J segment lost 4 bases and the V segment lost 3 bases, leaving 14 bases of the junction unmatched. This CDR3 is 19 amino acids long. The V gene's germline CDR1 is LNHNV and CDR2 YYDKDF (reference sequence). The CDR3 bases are TGTGCCACCAGCAGGCCTCAGGGGACTAGCGGGGCCCCTTTAGAGACCCAGTACTTC. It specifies CATSRPQGTSGAPLETQYF.

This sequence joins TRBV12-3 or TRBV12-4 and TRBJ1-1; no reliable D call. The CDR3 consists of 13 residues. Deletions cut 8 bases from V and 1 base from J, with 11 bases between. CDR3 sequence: CASSEGTNTEAFF. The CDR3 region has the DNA TGTGCCAGCTCGGAGGGAACGAACACTGAAGCTTTCTTT.

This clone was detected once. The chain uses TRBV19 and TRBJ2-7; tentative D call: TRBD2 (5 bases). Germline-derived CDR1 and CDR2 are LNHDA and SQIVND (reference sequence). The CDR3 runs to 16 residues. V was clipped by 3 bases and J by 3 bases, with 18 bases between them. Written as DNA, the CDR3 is TGTGCCAGTAGTATGTCGGGGTCGAACTACAACTACGAGCAGTACTTC. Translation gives CASSMSGSNYNYEQYF.

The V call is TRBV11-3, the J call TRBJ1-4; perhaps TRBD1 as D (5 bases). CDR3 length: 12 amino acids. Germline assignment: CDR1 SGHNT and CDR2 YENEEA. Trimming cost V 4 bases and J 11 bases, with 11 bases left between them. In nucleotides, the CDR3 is TGTGCCAGCAGCTCCAGGGATGCTAAACTGTTTTTT. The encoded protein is CASSSRDAKLFF.

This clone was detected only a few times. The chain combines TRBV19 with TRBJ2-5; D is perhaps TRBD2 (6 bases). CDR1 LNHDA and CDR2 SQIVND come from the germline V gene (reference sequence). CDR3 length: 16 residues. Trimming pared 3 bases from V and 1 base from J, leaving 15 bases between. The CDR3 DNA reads TGTGCCAGTAGTATGTGGGGGGATCCACTCCAAGAGACCCAGTACTTC. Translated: CASSMWGDPLQETQYF. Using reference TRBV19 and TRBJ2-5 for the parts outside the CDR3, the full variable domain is DGGITQSPKYLFRKEGQNVTLSCEQNLNHDAMYWYRQDPGQGLRLIYYSQIVNDFQKGDIAEGYSVSREKKESFPLTVTSAQKNPTAFYLCASSMWGDPLQETQYFGPGTRLLVL.

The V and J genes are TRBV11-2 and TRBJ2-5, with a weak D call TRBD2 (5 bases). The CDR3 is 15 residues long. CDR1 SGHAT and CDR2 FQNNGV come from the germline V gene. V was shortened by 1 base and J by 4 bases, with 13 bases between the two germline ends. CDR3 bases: TGTGCCAGCAGCTTAGGTAGGACGGGGAGAGAGACCCAGTACTTC. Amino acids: CASSLGRTGRETQYF.

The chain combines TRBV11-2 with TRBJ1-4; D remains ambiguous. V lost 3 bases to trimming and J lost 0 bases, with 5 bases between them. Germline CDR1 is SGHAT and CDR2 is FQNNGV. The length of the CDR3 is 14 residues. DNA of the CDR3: TGTGCCAGCAGCTTCACGGCAACTAATGAAAAACTGTTTTTT. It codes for CASSFTATNEKLFF.

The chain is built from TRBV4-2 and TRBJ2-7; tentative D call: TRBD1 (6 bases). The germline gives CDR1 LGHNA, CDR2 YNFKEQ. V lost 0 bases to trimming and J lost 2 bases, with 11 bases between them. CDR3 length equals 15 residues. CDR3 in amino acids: CASSQEGQETYEQYF. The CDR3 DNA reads TGTGCCAGCAGCCAAGAGGGACAAGAGACCTACGAGCAGTACTTC.

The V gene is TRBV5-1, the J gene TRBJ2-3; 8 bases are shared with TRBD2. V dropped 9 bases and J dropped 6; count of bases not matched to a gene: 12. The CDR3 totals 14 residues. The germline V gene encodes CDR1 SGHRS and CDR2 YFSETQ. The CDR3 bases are TGCGCCACCGCCGGCGGGGGGACGGGGGATACGCAGTATTTT. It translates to CATAGGGTGDTQYF.

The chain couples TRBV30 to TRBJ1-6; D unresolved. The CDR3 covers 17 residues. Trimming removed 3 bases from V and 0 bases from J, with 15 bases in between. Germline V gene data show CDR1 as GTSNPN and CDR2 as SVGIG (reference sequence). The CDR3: CAWRWREGSSYNSPLHF. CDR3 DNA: TGTGCCTGGAGATGGAGGGAGGGCAGCTCCTATAATTCACCCCTCCACTTT.